These 32 T cell receptor beta chains came from one sample sequenced in a study of Graves' ophthalmopathy and Graves' hyperthyroidism. Amplified TCR beta CDR3 regions were obtained using RNA transcripts as template. Following a first-round RT-PCR that used HTBI primers, a second-round multiplex PCR was carried out. TCRdb redid the calling of the multiplex PCR reads with MiXCR, one entry per CDR3 protein. Here the sample spans roughly 700,000 distinct CDR3 sequences, approximately 40% being singletons. Sequencing was done on a sample of peripheral blood. These receptor sequences come from an adult man with Graves' ophthalmopathy.

This clonotype was seen repeatedly, ten times or more. V usage is TRBV25-1 and J usage is TRBJ1-4, with a possible D match to TRBD1 (6 bases). Germline lookup yields CDR1 MGHDK and CDR2 SYGVNS. The ends were cut back, 6 bases at V and 7 bases at J, with 15 bases in the middle. CDR3 length: 14 amino acids. CDR3 in DNA: TGTGCCAGCAGGCGTGGAGGGGGGCGTGAAAAACTGTTTTTT. It specifies CASRRGGGREKLFF.

This clonotype was seen at least ten times. The chain recombines TRBV25-1 with TRBJ2-2, with 8 positions matching TRBD1. Unmatched junction bases numbered 5, after V lost 5 bases and J lost 0 bases. Germline V CDR1 and CDR2: MGHDK, SYGVNS. The CDR3 runs to 16 residues. The CDR3 spells CASSFGTGTNTGELFF. The CDR3 DNA is TGTGCCAGCAGTTTTGGGACAGGAACGAACACCGGGGAGCTGTTTTTT. Filled out from reference TRBV25-1 and TRBJ2-2, the complete variable domain reads EADIYQTPRYLVIGTGKKITLECSQTMGHDKMYWYQQDPGMELHLIHYSYGVNSTEKGDLSSESTVSRIRTEHFPLTLESARPSHTSQYLCASSFGTGTNTGELFFGEGSRLTVL.

This clonotype was seen once. This chain joins TRBV6-6 and TRBJ1-2; TRBD1 is a possible D gene (6 bases). Looked up from germline, CDR1 is MNHNY and CDR2 is SVGAGI (reference sequence). Trimming took off 0 bases at V and 8 bases at J, with 10 bases between the two ends. This CDR3 is built from 13 residues. The CDR3 sequence: CASSYSGGAGYTF. CDR3 bases: TGTGCCAGCAGTTACTCTGGGGGCGCGGGCTACACCTTC.

The V gene is TRBV15, the J gene TRBJ2-5; D might be TRBD1 (6 bases). V lost 10 bases and J 3 bases, leaving 21 bases between the germline ends. The germline V gene has CDR1 LNHNV and CDR2 YYDKDF (reference sequence). The CDR3 is 15 residues long. The chain's CDR3 is CASSPISRGEETQYF. The CDR3 bases are TGTGCCAGCTCCCCCATCAGCAGGGGAGAAGAGACCCAGTACTTC.

CDR3 nucleotides: TGTGCCAGCAGTGCGAGAACAGGGGGCATTACCGGGGAGCTGTTTTTT. It codes for CASSARTGGITGELFF. The V and J genes are TRBV25-1 and TRBJ2-2, with TRBD1 matching 9 bases. Germline V gives CDR1 MGHDK, CDR2 SYGVNS. The V and J ends lost 4 bases and 5 bases, in that order; junction bases with no gene match: 8. The CDR3 totals 16 residues.

The V call is TRBV7-6, the J call TRBJ2-7; D is perhaps TRBD1 (5 bases). Trimming took 6 bases from V and 3 from J, leaving 12 bases between them. The germline CDR1 and CDR2 sequences are SGHVS and FNYEAQ. The CDR3 totals 13 residues. Here the CDR3 reads CASSDSTVYEQYF. The CDR3 DNA is TGTGCCAGCAGTGACTCGACAGTCTACGAGCAGTACTTC.

The rearrangement joins TRBV9 to TRBJ1-2, with D perhaps TRBD1 (5 bases). The CDR3 length is 13 residues. Trimming removed 4 bases from V and 8 bases from J, with 15 bases in between. Per the germline V gene, CDR1 is SGDLS and CDR2 is YYNGEE. CDR3 DNA: TGTGCCAGCAGCATGACAGCGTCTGGGGGCTACACCTTC. Translating gives CASSMTASGGYTF.

The gene calls are TRBV10-2 and TRBJ1-2; D unclear. Per the germline V gene, CDR1 is WSHSY and CDR2 is SAAADI. There are 13 residues in the CDR3. Deletions cut 4 bases from V and 1 base from J, with 7 bases between. The CDR3 is CASSVAVNYGYTF. The CDR3 bases are TGCGCCAGCAGTGTGGCAGTTAACTATGGCTACACCTTC.

This chain uses TRBV7-3 with TRBJ1-3; the match to TRBD1 covers 7 bases. Germline V gene lookup returns CDR1 SGHTA and CDR2 FQGTGA. Germline trimming cut 4 bases from V and 0 bases from J; bases unmatched to any gene: 6. The CDR3 runs 16 residues. DNA for the CDR3: TGTGCCAGCAGCTCCGTGGGACAGCACTCTGGAAACACCATATATTTT. Its translation: CASSSVGQHSGNTIYF.

This clonotype was counted a single time. This chain joins TRBV20-1 and TRBJ2-5, with 13 positions matching TRBD2. The J call could be wrong; TRBJ2-7 is a better fit for the DNA end. Germline V gene lookup returns CDR1 DFQATT and CDR2 SNEGSKA (reference sequence). The CDR3 is 14 residues long. CDR3 loop: CSASGTSGIYEQYF. In DNA form, the CDR3 reads TGCAGTGCTAGTGGGACTAGCGGGATCTACGAGCAGTACTTC.

As concerns this clonotype: This may come from a read error, since a much larger clone is one base off. V usage is TRBV19 and J usage is TRBJ1-2; no firm D call. CDR1 is LNHDA and CDR2 is SQIVND in the germline V gene (reference sequence). The CDR3 runs to 14 residues. The germline V and J ends were trimmed by 5 bases and 0 bases, with 10 bases remaining between them. CDR3 nucleotides: TGTGCCAGTAGTGGCCAGGACCCTAACTATGGCTACACCTTC. Translation gives CASSGQDPNYGYTF.

This clonotype was seen a few times. The rearrangement links TRBV25-1 to TRBJ2-7, with 8 nucleotides matching TRBD2. This CDR3 spans 14 amino acids. Germline CDR1 reads MGHDK; CDR2 reads SYGVNS. V shed 6 bases, J shed 4 bases, and the junction held 8 bases outside the gene matches. CDR3 nucleotides: TGTGCCAGCAGCCAAGGTCCTAGCGGGTACGAGCAGTACTTC. Translating it yields CASSQGPSGYEQYF.

The chain couples TRBV2 to TRBJ1-1, with TRBD1 identical over 8 bases. In germline, CDR1 is SNHLY, CDR2 FYNNEI. The CDR3 contains 15 residues. J gave up 7 bases and V 5 bases, and 12 bases lay outside the gene matches. Written as DNA, the CDR3 is TGTGCCAGCAGTTACAGACAGGGGCCACCGGGTGAAGCTTTCTTT. It is translated as CASSYRQGPPGEAFF.

The V gene is TRBV12-3 or TRBV12-4, the J gene TRBJ2-5; D ambiguous. This CDR3 has 13 residues. V lost 7 bases and J 1 base, leaving 10 bases between the germline ends. Here the CDR3 DNA reads TGTGCCAGCACCGCGCCGGGCCAAGAGACCCAGTACTTC. Translated, it gives CASTAPGQETQYF.

This clonotype has at least ten counts. The V call is TRBV15, the J call TRBJ1-4; D gene ambiguous. The V gene's germline CDR1 is LNHNV and CDR2 YYDKDF (reference sequence). V was trimmed by 1 base and J by 8 bases, leaving 8 bases between them. The CDR3 length is 13 residues. In nucleotides, the CDR3 is TGTGCCACCAGCAGAGGGACTGCGGAAAAACTGTTTTTT. It specifies CATSRGTAEKLFF.

This chain joins TRBV15 and TRBJ1-6, with TRBD1 matching over 7 bases. This CDR3 has 16 amino acids. The germline V gene encodes CDR1 LNHNV and CDR2 YYDKDF (reference sequence). After removal of 3 bases from V and 8 bases from J, the junction contained 10 bases not matched to a gene. The CDR3 spells CATSSASGDRDSPLHF. The CDR3 DNA follows: TGTGCCACCAGCAGTGCTAGTGGTGACAGGGATTCACCCCTCCACTTT.

The chain joins TRBV24-1 to TRBJ1-2; D gene unclear. The ends were cut back, 6 bases at V and 5 bases at J, with 12 bases in the middle. Germline CDR1 and CDR2: KGHDR and SFDVKD. There are 13 residues in the CDR3. CDR3 amino acids: CATSLAGEYGYTF. The CDR3 DNA follows: TGTGCCACCAGTCTAGCGGGAGAATATGGCTACACCTTC.

This chain connects TRBV7-9 to TRBJ2-7; the match to TRBD2 covers 10 bases. Unmatched junction bases numbered 15, after V lost 6 bases and J lost 7 bases. Germline V gives CDR1 SEHNR, CDR2 FQNEAQ (reference sequence). The CDR3 runs 16 residues. For the CDR3, the DNA is TGTGCCAGCAGTTCGGCCACAGCGGGAGGGCTAGAAGAGCAGTACTTC. It translates to CASSSATAGGLEEQYF.

This clonotype was seen ten or more times. The rearrangement links TRBV24-1 to TRBJ1-2, with D unresolved. CDR1 is KGHDR, CDR2 SFDVKD, per germline. Between the trimmed V and J ends, which lost 3 bases and 4 bases, there was a span of 8 bases. The CDR3 runs to 13 residues. The CDR3 here is CATSDPKTYGYTF. The CDR3 nucleotides are TGTGCCACCAGTGATCCTAAAACCTATGGCTACACCTTC.

This clonotype was recorded many times. This chain joins TRBV7-9 and TRBJ1-2; unclear D gene. Trimming removed 0 bases at V and 6 bases at J, with 5 bases between. Germline V gene sequence: CDR1 SEHNR, CDR2 FQNEAQ (reference sequence). The length of the CDR3 is 12 residues. CDR3 residues: CASSLAGNGYTF. The CDR3 DNA is TGTGCCAGCAGCTTAGCAGGGAATGGCTACACCTTC.

This clonotype has more than one count but fewer than ten. A much larger clone differs by one base, so this may be a read error. This chain uses TRBV9 with TRBJ1-6; no reliable D call. V lost 0 bases, J lost 7 bases, and 8 bases lay in between. Germline CDR1 is SGDLS and CDR2 is YYNGEE. CDR3 size: 14 residues. The CDR3 region is CASSVESNNSPLHF. In DNA form, the CDR3 reads TGTGCCAGCAGCGTAGAAAGCAACAATTCACCCCTCCACTTT.

For the CDR3, the DNA is TGTGCCAGCAGTGAAAGCCGGGGTTGGGAGACCCAGTACTTC. Translating gives CASSESRGWETQYF. The chain links TRBV6-1 to TRBJ2-5; a possible D gene is TRBD2 (5 bases). CDR3 length: 14 amino acids. Per the germline V gene, CDR1 is MNHNS and CDR2 is SASEGT. V was pared by 2 bases and J by 5 bases, with 12 bases between.

The chain couples TRBV19 to TRBJ1-1, with a possible D match to TRBD1 (6 bases). V shed 6 bases and J shed 6 bases, with 14 bases lying between them. The CDR3 is made up of 13 amino acids. Per the germline V gene, CDR1 is LNHDA and CDR2 is SQIVND (reference sequence). The CDR3 region has the DNA TGTGCCAGTAGGGAATACAGGGACTCTGAAGCTTTCTTT. This sequence encodes CASREYRDSEAFF.

The chain couples TRBV7-3 to TRBJ1-1, with D possibly matching TRBD1 (5 bases). Trimming cost V 5 bases and J 7 bases, with 17 bases left between them. Germline values: CDR1 SGHTA, CDR2 FQGTGA. This CDR3 spans 14 amino acids. The CDR3 sequence is CASSHTGTNGEAFF. The CDR3 DNA reads as TGTGCCAGCAGCCATACCGGGACCAACGGTGAAGCTTTCTTT.

This clonotype was counted a single time. At one of its ends the junction is not consistent with the germline gene, which may arise from a read error. The chain recombines TRBV19 with TRBJ1-1; D is possibly TRBD1 (5 bases). Germline V gene lookup returns CDR1 LNHDA and CDR2 SQIVND (reference sequence). The CDR3 runs 16 residues. CDR3 nucleotides: TGTGCCAGTCGTATGGGGCTTTCGCCAATGAACACTGAAGCTTTCTTT. It encodes CASRMGLSPMNTEAFF.

This clonotype was counted only a few times. The rearrangement links TRBV2 to TRBJ2-7, with TRBD1 as a possible D gene (5 bases). The V gene lost 6 bases and the J gene lost 3 bases, with 12 bases spanning the gap. The CDR3 covers 13 residues. The germline V gene has CDR1 SNHLY and CDR2 FYNNEI. The CDR3 region has the DNA TGTGCCAGCAGGACCGGACATCTCTACGAGCAGTACTTC. Its protein product is CASRTGHLYEQYF.

There are a few counts of this clonotype. The chain carries TRBV19 and TRBJ1-2, with 7 bases identical to TRBD1. The CDR3 sequence is 15 residues long. Germline V gene data show CDR1 as LNHDA and CDR2 as SQIVND (reference sequence). Unmatched junction bases numbered 6, after V lost 4 bases and J lost 1 base. Written as DNA, the CDR3 is TGTGCCAGTAGTACAACAGGGGAGCTTAACTATGGCTACACCTTC. This encodes CASSTTGELNYGYTF.

Ten or more counts support this clonotype. The CDR3 protein is CASTLGSQVPGNTIYF. The CDR3 nucleotides are TGTGCCAGCACCCTGGGCAGCCAGGTACCAGGGAACACCATATATTTT. The V and J genes are TRBV9 and TRBJ1-3, with D possibly TRBD1 on 5 matching bases. This CDR3 has 16 amino acids. V was shortened by 6 bases and J by 7 bases, with 23 bases between the two germline ends. CDR1 is SGDLS and CDR2 is YYNGEE in the germline V gene. The complete variable domain, with remaining parts taken from reference TRBV9 and TRBJ1-3, reads DSGVTQTPKHLITATGQRVTLRCSPRSGDLSVYWYQQSLDQGLQFLIQYYNGEERAKGNILERFSAQQFPDLHSELNLSSLELGDSALYFCASTLGSQVPGNTIYFGEGSWLTVV.

In this sample, this clonotype turned up a few times. The rearrangement uses TRBV2 and TRBJ1-5; no reliable D call. Germline values: CDR1 SNHLY, CDR2 FYNNEI. The CDR3 sequence is 16 residues long. Trimming stripped 1 base from V and 0 bases from J, with 10 bases between. Written as DNA, the CDR3 is TGTGCCAGCAGTGAAGGCAGATTATATAGCAATCAGCCCCAGCATTTT. Translated: CASSEGRLYSNQPQHF.

This clonotype has at least ten counts. J is TRBJ1-1 and V is TRBV5-1, with D hard to call. The CDR3 extends over 16 amino acids. V dropped 0 bases and J dropped 3 bases, with 15 bases sitting between them. Germline CDR1 reads SGHRS; CDR2 reads YFSETQ. CDR3 nucleotide sequence: TGCGCCAGCAGCTTGGCCGGGGTCTCGGTGGACACTGAAGCTTTCTTT. It translates to CASSLAGVSVDTEAFF. Together with reference TRBV5-1 and TRBJ1-1, the CDR3 gives the full variable domain: KAGVTQTPRYLIKTRGQQVTLSCSPISGHRSVSWYQQTPGQGLQFLFEYFSETQRNKGNFPGRFSGRQFSNSRSEMNVSTLELGDSALYLCASSLAGVSVDTEAFFGQGTRLTVV.

Only a few counts were recorded for this clonotype. Its ends do not fully match the called genes, so a read error is possible. This chain joins TRBV15 and TRBJ1-1, with D hard to call. CDR1 is LNHNV and CDR2 is YYDKDF in the germline V gene (reference sequence). The CDR3 consists of 15 residues. The CDR3 region has the DNA TGTGCCACCAGCAGGGACCGTCTAGGAACGACTGAAGCTTCCTTT. Protein: CATSRDRLGTTEASF.

About this clonotype: A much larger clone is a single base away; this may be a read error. This chain uses TRBV20-1 with TRBJ2-5; the match to TRBD2 covers 8 bases. The J call may be incorrect, as the DNA end agrees better with TRBJ2-7. Germline CDR1 reads DFQATT; CDR2 reads SNEGSKA (reference sequence). This CDR3 comprises 14 residues. CDR3 region: CSARSERENCEQYF. In DNA form, the CDR3 reads TGCAGTGCTAGATCCGAGCGGGAGAATTGCGAGCAGTACTTC.